The 20 T cell receptor beta chains below were found in one sample sequenced in a study of vaccination effects on CD4 cells after COVID-19. The method was immunoSEQ multiplex PCR; TCRdb's version includes in-frame clones alone and lacks a portion of them. The data show around 60,000 clones, about 83% seen once. Their recognized antigens are unknown. The authors isolated CD4+ T cells after approximately 9 days of culture. The material was CD4+ T cells from PBMCs cultured without peptide, obtained before COVID-19 vaccination. The receptors come from a human donor who received a COVID-19 vaccine.

The chain joins TRBV30 to TRBJ1-6, with no clear D. Trimming cost V 0 bases and J 10 bases, with 16 bases left between them. The germline CDR1 and CDR2 sequences are GTSNPN and SVGIG (reference sequence). The CDR3 loop spans 15 amino acids. The CDR3 DNA reads as TGTGCCTGGAGTGTACCCGGATTGCGCTGGTCACCCCTCCACTTT. Encoded protein: CAWSVPGLRWSPLHF.

This chain joins TRBV10-1 and TRBJ2-5; D possibly matches TRBD1 or TRBD2 (5 bases each). CDR3 length: 15 residues. Germline CDR1 is WNHNN and CDR2 is SYGVQD (reference sequence). The V end was cut by 3 bases, the J end by 3 bases, with 14 bases between. The CDR3, as DNA: TGCGCCAGCAGTGATCGTTGGGACGGTGAAGAGACCCAGTACTTC. Amino acid sequence: CASSDRWDGEETQYF.

The CDR3 bases are TGTGCCAGCAGCCCGGGACGGGCGGTGGGGTCACCCCTCCACTTT. It encodes CASSPGRAVGSPLHF. The rearrangement joins TRBV5-8 to TRBJ1-6, with TRBD1 as a possible D gene (5 bases). From germline, CDR1 is SGHTS and CDR2 YDEGEE. This CDR3 region has 15 residues. The V end was cut by 4 bases, the J end by 10 bases, with 18 bases between.

The chain recombines TRBV30 with TRBJ1-5; TRBD1 matches 7 bases. The V segment lost 7 bases and the J segment 4 bases; nucleotides outside the gene matches: 4. This CDR3 comprises 12 residues. Germline-derived CDR1 and CDR2 are GTSNPN and SVGIG (reference sequence). CDR3 sequence reads: CALDRPNQPQHF. The DNA for the CDR3 is TGTGCCTTGGACAGGCCAAATCAGCCCCAGCATTTT.

The chain has TRBV30 and TRBJ2-3, with TRBD2 matching 11 bases. With 4 bases clipped from V and 10 bases from J, the junction kept 10 bases outside the gene matches. CDR1 is GTSNPN, CDR2 SVGIG, per germline (reference sequence). The CDR3 has 14 residues. CDR3 in amino acids: CAWTSGGFSGAQYF. The DNA of the CDR3 is TGTGCCTGGACTAGCGGGGGGTTCTCCGGGGCGCAGTATTTT.

The table lists this clone with a few counts. The chain employs TRBV7-9 and TRBJ1-2; D call uncertain. The germline V gene encodes CDR1 SEHNR and CDR2 FQNEAQ (reference sequence). V lost 5 bases, J lost 3 bases, and 13 bases lay in between. The CDR3 spans 14 residues. The CDR3 protein is CASSPGGKDYGYTF. The CDR3 DNA reads TGTGCCAGCAGCCCCGGAGGGAAGGACTATGGCTACACCTTC.

The J gene is TRBJ1-1, the V gene TRBV6-5; D ambiguous. The CDR3 consists of 16 residues. The germline CDR1 and CDR2 sequences are MNHEY and SVGAGI. V lost 2 bases and J 0 bases, leaving 13 bases between the germline ends. CDR3 residues: CASSYLPQVMNTEAFF. The CDR3 DNA follows: TGTGCCAGCAGTTACCTCCCTCAGGTTATGAACACTGAAGCTTTCTTT.

The chain links TRBV5-5 to TRBJ2-1, with D perhaps TRBD2 (6 bases). The length of the CDR3 is 15 residues. The ends were cut back, 0 bases at V and 1 base at J, with 8 bases in the middle. CDR1 is SGHKS, CDR2 YYEKEE, per germline (reference sequence). The CDR3 region has the DNA TGTGCCAGCAGCTTGGGGGCGGGGTCCTACAATGAGCAGTTCTTC. Amino acids: CASSLGAGSYNEQFF.

CDR3: CASSWDSNSPLHF. CDR3 sequence (DNA): TGTGCCAGCAGCTGGGACAGCAATTCACCCCTCCACTTT. The chain is built from TRBV7-9 and TRBJ1-6; 7 bases are a match to TRBD1. Looked up from germline, CDR1 is SEHNR and CDR2 is FQNEAQ (reference sequence). V trimming: 4 bases; J trimming: 7 bases; junction bases outside the gene matches: 1. The CDR3 length is 13 residues.

DNA of the CDR3: TGCGCCAGCAGTGCGAACACAGATACGCAGTATTTT. Its translation is CASSANTDTQYF. The J gene is TRBJ2-3, the V gene TRBV10-1; D remains ambiguous. CDR1 and CDR2 (germline): WNHNN, SYGVQD (reference sequence). The CDR3 is 12 residues long. V was cut by 4 bases and J by 2 bases, with 4 bases left in between.

This chain links TRBV4-1 with TRBJ1-2; the D gene is possibly TRBD1 (5 bases). The CDR3 contains 16 residues. V was pared by 3 bases and J by 0 bases, with 14 bases between. Germline values: CDR1 MGHRA, CDR2 YSYEKL. The CDR3 DNA reads as TGCGCCAGCAGCCACCCCGGGACCGGGCCTAACTATGGCTACACCTTC. Amino acid sequence: CASSHPGTGPNYGYTF.

V is TRBV5-1 and J is TRBJ2-2, with 7 nucleotides matching TRBD1. Germline V gene lookup returns CDR1 SGHRS and CDR2 YFSETQ. Losses at the gene ends were 7 bases for V and 0 bases for J; bases not matched to a gene: 6. The CDR3 has 15 amino acids. CDR3: CASGTDQTNTGELFF. CDR3 DNA: TGCGCCAGCGGGACAGATCAGACGAACACCGGGGAGCTGTTTTTT. The entire variable domain, with the rest obtained from reference TRBV5-1 and TRBJ2-2, is as follows: KAGVTQTPRYLIKTRGQQVTLSCSPISGHRSVSWYQQTPGQGLQFLFEYFSETQRNKGNFPGRFSGRQFSNSRSEMNVSTLELGDSALYLCASGTDQTNTGELFFGEGSRLTVL.

CDR3 sequence (DNA): TGTGCCAGCAGCCCTCGGAACACCATATATTTT. Its protein is CASSPRNTIYF. V is TRBV7-2 and J is TRBJ1-3; D is unclear. The germline V gene has CDR1 SGHTA and CDR2 FQGNSA. The CDR3 contains 11 residues. V lost 5 bases to trimming and J lost 7 bases, with 6 bases between them.

This clone was seen once. The J gene is TRBJ1-3, the V gene TRBV11-2; D is ambiguous. Deletions cut 1 base from V and 0 bases from J, with 13 bases between. Germline CDR1 and CDR2: SGHAT and FQNNGV. The CDR3 covers 17 residues. The CDR3 loop reads CASSLGPGPASGNTIYF. CDR3 coding DNA: TGTGCCAGCAGCTTAGGACCAGGTCCTGCCTCTGGAAACACCATATATTTT.

This sequence joins TRBV27 and TRBJ2-3, with 11 bases aligning to TRBD2. CDR1 and CDR2 from the germline V gene are MNHEY and SMNVEV (reference sequence). The CDR3 covers 16 residues. The V gene end was trimmed by 5 bases and the J gene end by 7 bases; junction bases not matched to a gene: 11. CDR3 DNA sequence: TGTGCCAGCAGTATCAGCCTTAGCGGGGGGGTTCATACGCAGTATTTT. Protein product: CASSISLSGGVHTQYF.

The chain recombines TRBV14 with TRBJ2-3; D gene ambiguous. Deletions cut 1 base from V and 6 bases from J, with 11 bases between. Germline CDR1 SGHDN, CDR2 FVKESK. This CDR3 is 14 amino acids long. CDR3 in amino acids: CASSQGGWADTQYF. The CDR3 DNA reads as TGTGCCAGCAGCCAAGGTGGTTGGGCGGATACGCAGTATTTT. Filled out from reference TRBV14 and TRBJ2-3, the complete variable domain reads EAGVTQFPSHSVIEKGQTVTLRCDPISGHDNLYWYRRVMGKEIKFLLHFVKESKQDESGMPNNRFLAERTGGTYSTLKVQPAELEDSGVYFCASSQGGWADTQYFGPGTRLTVL.

The CDR3 DNA follows: TGTGCCAGCATGGAGGGGCGAATCCCGAACACCGGGGAGCTGTTTTTT. Amino acid sequence: CASMEGRIPNTGELFF. The chain joins TRBV7-8 to TRBJ2-2, with D possibly being TRBD2 (6 bases). Per germline, CDR1 SGHVS and CDR2 FQNEAQ. The CDR3 runs 16 residues. The V gene lost 7 bases and the J gene lost 0 bases, with 15 bases spanning the gap.

The chain couples TRBV5-1 to TRBJ1-1; TRBD1 matches at 7 bases. The CDR3 has 14 residues. CDR1 and CDR2 (germline): SGHRS, YFSETQ. V was pared by 6 bases and J by 4 bases, with 9 bases of the junction left unmatched. This CDR3 is CASTQRGQSTEAFF. As DNA, the CDR3 is TGCGCCAGCACCCAACGGGGACAGTCCACTGAAGCTTTCTTT.

This rearrangement joins TRBV7-8 to TRBJ2-3; possibly TRBD2 for D (6 bases). CDR1 and CDR2 (germline): SGHVS, FQNEAQ. Trimming pared 6 bases from V and 0 bases from J, leaving 22 bases between. CDR3 size: 18 residues. CDR3 region: CASRGLRDVLVSTDTQYF. Here the CDR3 DNA reads TGTGCCAGCAGAGGTTTGCGGGACGTCCTTGTGAGCACAGATACGCAGTATTTT.

This chain connects TRBV12-3 or TRBV12-4 to TRBJ1-3; no definite D call. The CDR3 has 13 amino acids. V lost 6 bases and J lost 2, with 8 bases in between. The CDR3: CASSYRAGNTIYF. As DNA, the CDR3 is TGTGCCAGCAGCTACAGAGCTGGAAACACCATATATTTT.